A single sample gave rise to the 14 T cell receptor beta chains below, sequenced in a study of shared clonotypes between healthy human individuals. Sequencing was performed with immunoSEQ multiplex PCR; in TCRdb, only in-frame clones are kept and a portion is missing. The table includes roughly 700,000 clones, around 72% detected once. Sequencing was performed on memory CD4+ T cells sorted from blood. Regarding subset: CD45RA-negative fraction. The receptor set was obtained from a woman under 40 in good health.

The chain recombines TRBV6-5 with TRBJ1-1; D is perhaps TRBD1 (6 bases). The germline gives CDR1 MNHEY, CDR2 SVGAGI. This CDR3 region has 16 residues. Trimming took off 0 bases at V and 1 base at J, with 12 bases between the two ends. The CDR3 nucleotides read TGTGCCAGCAGTTACTCCTGGGGGCTAGGGAACACTGAAGCTTTCTTT. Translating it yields CASSYSWGLGNTEAFF.

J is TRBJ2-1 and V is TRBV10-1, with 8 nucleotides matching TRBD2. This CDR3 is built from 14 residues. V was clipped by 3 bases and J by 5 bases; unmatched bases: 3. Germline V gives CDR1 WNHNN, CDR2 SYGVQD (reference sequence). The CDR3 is CASSDTGGNNEQFF. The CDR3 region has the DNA TGCGCCAGCAGTGACACGGGAGGGAACAATGAGCAGTTCTTC.

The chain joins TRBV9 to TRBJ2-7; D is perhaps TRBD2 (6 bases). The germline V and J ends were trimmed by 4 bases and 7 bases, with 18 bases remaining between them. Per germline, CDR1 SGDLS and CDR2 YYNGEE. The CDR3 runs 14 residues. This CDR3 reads CASSPSGEGWEQYF. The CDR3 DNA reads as TGTGCCAGCAGCCCCTCGGGAGAGGGGTGGGAGCAGTACTTC. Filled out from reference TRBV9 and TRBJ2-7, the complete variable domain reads DSGVTQTPKHLITATGQRVTLRCSPRSGDLSVYWYQQSLDQGLQFLIQYYNGEERAKGNILERFSAQQFPDLHSELNLSSLELGDSALYFCASSPSGEGWEQYFGPGTRLTVT.

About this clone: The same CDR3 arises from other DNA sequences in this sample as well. Here the CDR3 DNA reads TGTGCCAGCAGTGGACTGGGGACAGATACGCAGTATTTT. Its protein product is CASSGLGTDTQYF. The chain employs TRBV6-6 and TRBJ2-3; D is perhaps TRBD2 (5 bases). The length of the CDR3 is 13 residues. Germline CDR1 and CDR2: MNHNY and SVGAGI (reference sequence). V lost 5 bases and J 3 bases, leaving 9 bases between the germline ends.

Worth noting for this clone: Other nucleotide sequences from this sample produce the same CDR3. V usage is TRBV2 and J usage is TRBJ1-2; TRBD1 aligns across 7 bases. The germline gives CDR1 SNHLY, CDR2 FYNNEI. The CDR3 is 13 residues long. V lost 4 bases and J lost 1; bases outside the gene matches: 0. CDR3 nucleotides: TGTGCCAGCAGTGGGGACAGTAACTATGGCTACACCTTC. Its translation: CASSGDSNYGYTF.

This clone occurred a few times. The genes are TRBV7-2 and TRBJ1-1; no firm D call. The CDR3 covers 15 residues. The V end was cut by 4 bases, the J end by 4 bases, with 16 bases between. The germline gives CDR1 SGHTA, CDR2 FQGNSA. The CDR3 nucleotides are TGTGCCAGCAGCTCGAGACGGCGGCTGAGCACTGAAGCTTTCTTT. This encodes CASSSRRRLSTEAFF.

DNA for the CDR3: TGTGCCAGCAAGAGGCCGGGACAGGGACGCTACGAGCAGTACTTC. It codes for CASKRPGQGRYEQYF. The chain carries TRBV2 and TRBJ2-7; 9 bases are shared with TRBD1. This CDR3 is 15 amino acids long. Germline V CDR1 and CDR2: SNHLY, FYNNEI. V dropped 7 bases and J dropped 3; count of bases not matched to a gene: 10.

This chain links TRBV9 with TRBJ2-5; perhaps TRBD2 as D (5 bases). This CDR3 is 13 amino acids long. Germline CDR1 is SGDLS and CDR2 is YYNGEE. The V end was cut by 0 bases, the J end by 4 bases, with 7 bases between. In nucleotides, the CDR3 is TGTGCCAGCAGCGTAGATGCGGGAGAGACCCAGTACTTC. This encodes CASSVDAGETQYF. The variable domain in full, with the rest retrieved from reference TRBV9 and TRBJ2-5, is DSGVTQTPKHLITATGQRVTLRCSPRSGDLSVYWYQQSLDQGLQFLIQYYNGEERAKGNILERFSAQQFPDLHSELNLSSLELGDSALYFCASSVDAGETQYFGPGTRLLVL.

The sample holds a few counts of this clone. The CDR3 region is CASNPGSSYNEQFF. The CDR3, as DNA: TGTGCCAGTAATCCGGGAAGCTCCTACAATGAGCAGTTCTTC. The chain carries TRBV19 and TRBJ2-1; a possible D gene is TRBD2 (5 bases). CDR3 length: 14 residues. The V gene lost 7 bases and the J gene lost 0 bases, with 10 bases spanning the gap. In germline, CDR1 is LNHDA, CDR2 SQIVND (reference sequence).

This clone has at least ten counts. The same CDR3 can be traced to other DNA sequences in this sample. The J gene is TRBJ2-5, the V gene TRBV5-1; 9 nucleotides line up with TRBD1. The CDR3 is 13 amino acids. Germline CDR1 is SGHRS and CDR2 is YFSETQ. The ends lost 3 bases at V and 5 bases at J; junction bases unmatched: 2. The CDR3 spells CASSYGQGETQYF. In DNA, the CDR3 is TGCGCCAGCAGCTATGGACAGGGGGAGACCCAGTACTTC.

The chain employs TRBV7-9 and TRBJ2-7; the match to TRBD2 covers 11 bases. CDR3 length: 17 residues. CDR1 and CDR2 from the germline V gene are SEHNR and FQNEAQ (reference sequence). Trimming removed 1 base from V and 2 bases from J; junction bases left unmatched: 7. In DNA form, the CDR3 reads TGTGCCAGCAGCTTAGTTGCGACTAGCGGGAACACCTACGAGCAGTACTTC. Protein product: CASSLVATSGNTYEQYF.

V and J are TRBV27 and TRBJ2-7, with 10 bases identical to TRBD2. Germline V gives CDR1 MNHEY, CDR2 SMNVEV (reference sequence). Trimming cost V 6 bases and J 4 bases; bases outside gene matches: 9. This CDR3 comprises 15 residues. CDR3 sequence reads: CASSRTSGIWYEQYF. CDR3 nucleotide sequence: TGTGCCAGCAGCCGCACTAGCGGGATATGGTACGAGCAGTACTTC.

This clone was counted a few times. The CDR3 DNA is TGTGCCAGCAAAAGACGGGAAGAAACCTACGAGCAGTACTTC. Translated, it gives CASKRREETYEQYF. The V and J genes are TRBV27 and TRBJ2-7, with a possible D match to TRBD2 (5 bases). This CDR3 comprises 14 residues. Germline V lookup: CDR1 MNHEY, CDR2 SMNVEV (reference sequence). Trimming removed 7 bases from V and 2 bases from J, with 15 bases in between.

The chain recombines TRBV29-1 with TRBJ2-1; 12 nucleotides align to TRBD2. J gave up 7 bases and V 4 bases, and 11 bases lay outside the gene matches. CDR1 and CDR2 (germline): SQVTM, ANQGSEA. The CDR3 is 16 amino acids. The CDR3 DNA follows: TGCAGCGTTGGGACCCTACTAGCGGGAGGACGGAATGAGCAGTTCTTC. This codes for CSVGTLLAGGRNEQFF.